The 26 T cell receptor beta chains below all came from one sample that was sequenced in a study of T-cell reconstitution after alpha-beta-depleted transplantation in children. Unique molecular identifiers were used to barcode this TCRbeta library. TCRdb redid the calling of the PCR reads with MiXCR, one entry per CDR3 protein. Among some 640,000 distinct CDR3 sequences listed, roughly 17% were seen once. The sequenced sample was PBMCs from the stem cell graft donor, obtained from the stem cell graft. The receptors come from a human donor who donated a stem cell graft to a child with acute myeloid leukemia.

V usage is TRBV11-2 and J usage is TRBJ2-7; D uncertain. Trimming took 0 bases from V and 8 from J, leaving 5 bases between them. This CDR3 contains 11 residues. Germline-derived CDR1 and CDR2 are SGHAT and FQNNGV. CDR3 in amino acids: CASSLDLKQYF. The DNA of the CDR3 is TGTGCCAGCAGCTTAGACTTGAAGCAGTACTTC.

The sample holds a few counts of this clonotype. CDR3 amino acids: CASSFIGTGELFF. The CDR3 DNA is TGTGCCAGCAGCTTTATAGGCACCGGGGAGCTGTTTTTT. The V gene is TRBV5-5, the J gene TRBJ2-2; D is undetermined. The CDR3 contains 13 residues. Germline V gene sequence: CDR1 SGHKS, CDR2 YYEKEE (reference sequence). Deletions cut 2 bases from V and 4 bases from J, with 6 bases between.

The J gene is TRBJ2-3, the V gene TRBV20-1, with TRBD2 matching 8 bases. This CDR3 is 15 amino acids long. Germline V lookup: CDR1 DFQATT, CDR2 SNEGSKA (reference sequence). CDR3 DNA: TGCAGCTGTAGCGGGGCTCCGGCCCTCACAGATACGCAGTATTTT. It specifies CSCSGAPALTDTQYF.

The table lists this clonotype with many counts. V usage is TRBV20-1 and J usage is TRBJ2-3; 7 bases line up with TRBD2. Germline CDR1 reads DFQATT; CDR2 reads SNEGSKA (reference sequence). V lost 0 bases, J lost 3 bases, and 9 bases stayed unmatched. CDR3 length equals 16 residues. CDR3 residues: CSARDPGGRGTDTQYF. DNA for the CDR3: TGCAGTGCTAGAGATCCGGGGGGAAGAGGGACAGATACGCAGTATTTT.

The J gene is TRBJ2-3, the V gene TRBV20-1, with D perhaps assigned TRBD1 or TRBD2 (5 bases each). The germline V gene encodes CDR1 DFQATT and CDR2 SNEGSKA (reference sequence). V was pared by 3 bases and J by 0 bases, with 13 bases between. The CDR3 is 15 amino acids. The CDR3 DNA reads TGCAGTGCTAGCGGGACGTCATCTAGCACAGATACGCAGTATTTT. Translating gives CSASGTSSSTDTQYF.

This clonotype was seen only a few times. The chain employs TRBV11-3 and TRBJ2-3; 9 nucleotides match TRBD2. V lost 5 bases and J lost 5; bases outside the gene matches: 5. Germline CDR1 is SGHNT and CDR2 is YENEEA. The CDR3 consists of 14 residues. The CDR3 here is CASSPGLAIDTQYF. CDR3 coding DNA: TGTGCCAGCAGCCCGGGACTAGCAATAGATACGCAGTATTTT.

This clonotype has a count of ten or more. The chain recombines TRBV20-1 with TRBJ2-1; 8 nucleotides align to TRBD1. Germline V gene data show CDR1 as DFQATT and CDR2 as SNEGSKA (reference sequence). V was clipped by 4 bases and J by 4 bases; unmatched bases: 15. CDR3 length equals 17 residues. CDR3 DNA: TGCAGTGCTACAATCTCTCCGGGACAGGCCGTTTACAATGAGCAGTTCTTC. Amino acids: CSATISPGQAVYNEQFF.

The gene calls are TRBV7-2 and TRBJ2-5; TRBD1 matches at 7 bases. Germline CDR1 and CDR2: SGHTA and FQGNSA. After removal of 3 bases from V and 5 bases from J, the junction contained 6 bases not matched to a gene. This CDR3 region has 14 residues. The chain's CDR3 is CASSFAGQAETQYF. In DNA form, the CDR3 reads TGTGCCAGCAGCTTCGCTGGACAGGCGGAGACCCAGTACTTC.

In this sample, this clonotype turned up many times. The V gene is TRBV12-3 or TRBV12-4, the J gene TRBJ2-7; D not resolved. V dropped 2 bases and J dropped 2 bases, with 10 bases sitting between them. The CDR3 is 14 amino acids. Here the CDR3 reads CASSLHAATYEQYF. CDR3 nucleotides: TGTGCCAGCAGTTTACACGCGGCCACCTACGAGCAGTACTTC.

This clonotype appeared many times. The gene calls are TRBV7-9 and TRBJ2-3; a possible D gene is TRBD1 (8 bases). CDR1 is SEHNR and CDR2 is FQNEAQ in the germline V gene (reference sequence). The CDR3 is made up of 14 amino acids. Trimming removed 6 bases at V and 4 bases at J, with 14 bases between. The CDR3 DNA reads TGTGCCAGCAGTTTAACAGGGGGGGCAGATACGCAGTATTTT. Translated, it gives CASSLTGGADTQYF.

The chain uses TRBV13 and TRBJ2-3; 13 bases agree with TRBD2. CDR1 is PRHDT and CDR2 is FYEKMQ in the germline V gene (reference sequence). The CDR3 is 18 residues long. V shed 4 bases and J 0 bases; nucleotides not matched to a gene: 7. Written as DNA, the CDR3 is TGTGCCAGCAGCTACGGGACTAGCGGGGACCCTAGCACAGATACGCAGTATTTT. Its protein product is CASSYGTSGDPSTDTQYF.

The chain couples TRBV20-1 to TRBJ2-3; D is possibly TRBD1 (5 bases). V was shortened by 7 bases and J by 1 base, with 9 bases between the two germline ends. This CDR3 contains 12 residues. CDR1 DFQATT and CDR2 SNEGSKA come from the germline V gene (reference sequence). The DNA of the CDR3 is TGCAGTGATCTAGGGGGCACAGATACGCAGTATTTT. It translates to CSDLGGTDTQYF.

This clonotype was found many times. The rearrangement links TRBV20-1 to TRBJ2-2; no definite D call. V was shortened by 5 bases and J by 4 bases, with 14 bases between the two germline ends. The CDR3 is 14 amino acids. Germline values: CDR1 DFQATT, CDR2 SNEGSKA (reference sequence). The CDR3 nucleotides read TGCAGTGCTCTTCCGACCTTCCCCACCGGGGAGCTGTTTTTT. Protein: CSALPTFPTGELFF.

This chain links TRBV7-3 with TRBJ2-3; TRBD2 matches at 11 bases. The CDR3 runs 17 residues. Germline CDR1 reads SGHTA; CDR2 reads FQGTGA. Trimming removed 2 bases from V and 3 bases from J; junction bases left unmatched: 7. The CDR3 spells CASSLRVSGGGTDTQYF. The CDR3 bases are TGTGCCAGCAGCTTACGGGTTAGCGGGGGGGGTACAGATACGCAGTATTTT.

This clonotype appeared many times. This chain uses TRBV20-1 with TRBJ2-7, with TRBD1 matching over 8 bases. The ends lost 6 bases at V and 7 bases at J; junction bases unmatched: 5. This CDR3 has 11 residues. Looked up from germline, CDR1 is DFQATT and CDR2 is SNEGSKA (reference sequence). The CDR3 reads CSAVTGGEQYV. The CDR3 bases are TGCAGTGCCGTTACAGGGGGAGAGCAGTACGTC.

This clonotype was found many times. V usage is TRBV29-1 and J usage is TRBJ1-1; D not resolved. Germline assignment: CDR1 SQVTM and CDR2 ANQGSEA. The length of the CDR3 is 13 residues. Trimming stripped 5 bases from V and 3 bases from J, with 13 bases between. CDR3 sequence: CSVSIAGDTEAFF. In DNA form, the CDR3 reads TGCAGCGTTTCTATAGCCGGTGACACTGAAGCTTTCTTT.

The chain joins TRBV10-3 to TRBJ1-5, with TRBD1 matching over 7 bases. The CDR3 consists of 15 residues. Germline CDR1 and CDR2: ENHRY and SYGVKD. The V segment lost 3 bases and the J segment 5 bases; nucleotides outside the gene matches: 7. CDR3 nucleotide sequence: TGTGCCATCAGTGATCTCGGACAGGTTGATCAGCCCCAGCATTTT. This gives the protein CAISDLGQVDQPQHF.

This clonotype was observed many times. The rearrangement joins TRBV29-1 to TRBJ1-1; weak D call: TRBD1 (5 bases). Germline V lookup: CDR1 SQVTM, CDR2 ANQGSEA. The CDR3 covers 12 residues. V was trimmed by 7 bases and J by 4 bases, leaving 13 bases between them. CDR3 nucleotides: TGCAGCGCCCCCGACCAGGGCACTGAAGCTTTCTTT. It codes for CSAPDQGTEAFF. The whole variable domain, filled in from reference TRBV29-1 and TRBJ1-1, reads SAVISQKPSRDICQRGTSLTIQCQVDSQVTMMFWYRQQPGQSLTLIATANQGSEATYESGFVIDKFPISRPNLTFSTLTVSNMSPEDSSIYLCSAPDQGTEAFFGQGTRLTVV.

This clonotype showed up many times. The V call is TRBV20-1, the J call TRBJ1-4, with 7 bases fitting TRBD1. Germline CDR1 is DFQATT and CDR2 is SNEGSKA (reference sequence). With 4 bases clipped from V and 3 bases from J, the junction kept 2 bases outside the gene matches. The CDR3 is 13 amino acids. In DNA, the CDR3 is TGCAGTGCTAAGGGACAGCCTAATGAAAAACTGTTTTTT. Residues: CSAKGQPNEKLFF.

This clonotype was counted ten times or more. This chain connects TRBV12-3 or TRBV12-4 to TRBJ1-2, with 7 bases that match TRBD1. The V segment lost 6 bases and the J segment 6 bases; nucleotides outside the gene matches: 10. The CDR3 extends over 14 amino acids. Here the CDR3 reads CASRSSGGGDGYTF. The CDR3 DNA reads TGTGCCAGCAGATCTTCAGGGGGAGGGGATGGCTACACCTTC.

This clonotype was detected once. The chain joins TRBV7-9 to TRBJ2-7; D not resolved. CDR1 SEHNR and CDR2 FQNEAQ come from the germline V gene (reference sequence). The CDR3 contains 16 residues. V lost 0 bases to trimming and J lost 2 bases, with 14 bases between them. The CDR3 loop is CASSLAEFPTPYEQYF. CDR3 DNA: TGTGCCAGCAGCTTAGCCGAGTTCCCCACCCCCTACGAGCAGTACTTC.

The chain links TRBV3-1 to TRBJ2-7, with D tentatively TRBD2 (5 bases). V was pared by 0 bases and J by 2 bases, with 8 bases between. The V gene's germline CDR1 is LGHDT and CDR2 YNNKEL (reference sequence). The CDR3 length is 14 residues. The CDR3 is CASSQDGLTYEQYF. The CDR3 region has the DNA TGTGCCAGCAGCCAAGACGGACTGACCTACGAGCAGTACTTC.

The chain links TRBV20-1 to TRBJ2-7, with a weak D call TRBD1 (6 bases). The CDR3 spans 14 residues. Trimming removed 2 bases from V and 2 bases from J, with 13 bases in between. Germline CDR1 is DFQATT and CDR2 is SNEGSKA (reference sequence). CDR3 region: CSARFVQGPYEQYV. The CDR3 coding sequence is TGCAGTGCTAGATTCGTACAGGGTCCCTACGAGCAGTACGTC.

The chain is built from TRBV12-3 or TRBV12-4 and TRBJ1-6; 7 nucleotides align to TRBD1. Trimming took 6 bases from V and 0 from J; bases not matched to a gene: 11. The CDR3 is 18 amino acids. The CDR3 nucleotides are TGTGCCAGCAGGATAGGACAGGCCTTCTACTCCTATAATTCACCCCTCCACTTT. Translation: CASRIGQAFYSYNSPLHF.

This clonotype occurred many times. The chain uses TRBV20-1 and TRBJ2-7; no definite D call. V was clipped by 4 bases and J by 0 bases, with 10 bases between them. Germline CDR1 is DFQATT and CDR2 is SNEGSKA (reference sequence). The CDR3 spans 13 residues. This CDR3 reads CSAIRGSSYEQYF. The CDR3, as DNA: TGCAGTGCTATTCGCGGAAGCTCCTACGAGCAGTACTTC.

The sample holds many counts of this clonotype. The chain combines TRBV5-1 with TRBJ1-1; weak D call: TRBD1 (6 bases). V was shortened by 4 bases and J by 1 base, with 14 bases between the two germline ends. The V gene's germline CDR1 is SGHRS and CDR2 YFSETQ. This CDR3 is 15 amino acids long. The CDR3 reads CASSISTGSNTEAFF. DNA for the CDR3: TGCGCCAGCAGCATTTCGACAGGATCGAACACTGAAGCTTTCTTT.